A selection of T cell receptor beta chains follows, all from one sample in a study of tumor-infiltrating lymphocytes in primary liver carcinoma. Using its own MiXCR run on the multiplex PCR reads, TCRdb lists one record per CDR3 protein. This table holds under 200,000 distinct CDR3 sequences, about 85% found once. Input material: tumor tissue from primary liver carcinoma. These TCRs come from a man aged 35 to 55 with primary liver carcinoma and hepatitis B virus infection. Each CDR3 is given with its conserved first and last residue. D genes are given only for firm matches. Some rows mark clone size as missing; the rest say once, few, many or name a class of expanded clone.

abundance: .
j_gene: TRBJ2-7
d_gene: .
v_gene: TRBV5-6
CDR3nt: TGTGTCACGAGCTTCGGGAAGGGGAAAGAGCAGTACTTC
CDR3aa: CVTSFGKGKEQYF

abundance: .
j_gene: TRBJ2-1
d_gene: .
v_gene: TRBV6-2/TRBV6-3
CDR3nt: TGTGCCAGCAGTTACAAGGAGAGTTCCTACAATGAGCAGTTCTTC
CDR3aa: CASSYKESSYNEQFF

abundance: .
j_gene: TRBJ2-3
d_gene: .
v_gene: TRBV6-6
CDR3nt: TGTGCCAGCAATCTAGAACAGGAGACGCACTATTTT
CDR3aa: CASNLEQETHYF

abundance: few
j_gene: TRBJ2-2
d_gene: TRBD2
v_gene: TRBV19
CDR3nt: TGTGCCAGTAGTATTACTAGCGGGGTGTTGAACACCGGGGAGCTGTTTTTT
CDR3aa: CASSITSGVLNTGELFF

abundance: .
j_gene: TRBJ2-5
d_gene: .
v_gene: TRBV6-2/TRBV6-3
CDR3nt: TGTGCCAGGATTTACTCGGGGGAGACCCAGTACTTC
CDR3aa: CARIYSGETQYF

abundance: .
j_gene: TRBJ1-5
d_gene: .
v_gene: TRBV11-3
CDR3nt: TGTGCCAGTAGTGATAGCTTTAGCAATCAGCCCCAGCATTTT
CDR3aa: CASSDSFSNQPQHF

abundance: .
j_gene: TRBJ2-2
d_gene: TRBD1
v_gene: TRBV29-1
CDR3nt: TGCAGCGCCCAAGGACAGGTTAACACCGGGGAGCCGTTTTTT
CDR3aa: CSAQGQVNTGEPFF

abundance: few
j_gene: TRBJ2-1
d_gene: TRBD2
v_gene: TRBV19
CDR3nt: TGTGCCAGTACCCTCTTCCCCCCGACTAGCGGGAGGTACAATGAGCAGTTCTTC
CDR3aa: CASTLFPPTSGRYNEQFF

abundance: .
j_gene: TRBJ1-1
d_gene: .
v_gene: TRBV29-1
CDR3nt: TGCAGTGTTGAATATTGGGGGGCTAATAACACTGAAGCTTTCTTT
CDR3aa: CSVEYWGANNTEAFF

abundance: .
j_gene: TRBJ2-1
d_gene: .
v_gene: TRBV12-3/TRBV12-4
CDR3nt: TGTGCCAGCAGGCCGTCAGTGCGCAATGAGCTGTTCTTC
CDR3aa: CASRPSVRNELFF

abundance: .
j_gene: TRBJ2-5
d_gene: .
v_gene: TRBV7-9
CDR3nt: TGTGCTAGCAGCCGGGTCGTAGGGGACCAAGAGACCCGGTACTTC
CDR3aa: CASSRVVGDQETRYF

abundance: .
j_gene: TRBJ1-5
d_gene: .
v_gene: TRBV12-3/TRBV12-4
CDR3nt: TGTGCCACCGCAAGGGGGGGAAATCAGCCCCAGCAATTT
CDR3aa: CATARGGNQPQQF

abundance: .
j_gene: TRBJ1-1
d_gene: .
v_gene: TRBV12-3/TRBV12-4
CDR3nt: TGTGCCAGCAGCCCTTACTACAGGCTTCGTAGGAGTCGGTTGACAGAAGCTTTCTTT
CDR3aa: CASSPYYRLRRSRLTEAFF

abundance: .
j_gene: TRBJ2-1
d_gene: .
v_gene: TRBV12-3/TRBV12-4
CDR3nt: TGTGCCAGCAGTCGTCGGTTGAGCTCCCACAATGAGCAGCTCTTC
CDR3aa: CASSRRLSSHNEQLF

abundance: .
j_gene: TRBJ2-7
d_gene: .
v_gene: TRBV4-1
CDR3nt: TGTGCCAGCAGCCATGAGACCCCTGTTGACGAGCAGTACTTC
CDR3aa: CASSHETPVDEQYF

abundance: .
j_gene: TRBJ2-3
d_gene: .
v_gene: TRBV6-1
CDR3nt: TGTGCCAGCAAATCGGGGTCAGACACGCAGTATTTT
CDR3aa: CASKSGSDTQYF

abundance: .
j_gene: TRBJ2-2
d_gene: .
v_gene: TRBV11-1
CDR3nt: TGTGTCAGCAGCTTAAGGGCAAACACCGGGAAGCTGTTTTTT
CDR3aa: CVSSLRANTGKLFF

abundance: .
j_gene: TRBJ1-2
d_gene: .
v_gene: TRBV29-1
CDR3nt: TGCAGCGTTGAAGATCGGATTACTAACTATGACTACACCTTT
CDR3aa: CSVEDRITNYDYTF

abundance: .
j_gene: TRBJ2-1
d_gene: TRBD2
v_gene: TRBV5-4
CDR3nt: TGTGCCAGCAGCTTGGAGGGCGGGAGCCGCAATGAGGAGTTCTTC
CDR3aa: CASSLEGGSRNEEFF

abundance: .
j_gene: TRBJ2-2
d_gene: .
v_gene: TRBV11-1
CDR3nt: TGTGCCAGCAGCCCGGGGGTCGGGATGAACACCGGGGAACTGTTTTTT
CDR3aa: CASSPGVGMNTGELFF

abundance: .
j_gene: TRBJ2-2
d_gene: .
v_gene: TRBV12-3/TRBV12-4
CDR3nt: TGTGTCAGCAGTTTGGTCCCCGGGGAGCTGTTATTT
CDR3aa: CVSSLVPGELLF

abundance: once
j_gene: TRBJ2-1
d_gene: .
v_gene: TRBV14
CDR3nt: TGTGCCAGCAGTGCCGTAGTGGGATGGGTAAATAATGAGCGGTTCTTC
CDR3aa: CASSAVVGWVNNERFF

abundance: once
j_gene: TRBJ2-6
d_gene: TRBD1
v_gene: TRBV11-2
CDR3nt: TGTGCCAGCAGCTTGACAGGGAGAGCTGGGGCCAACATCATGACTTTC
CDR3aa: CASSLTGRAGANIMTF

abundance: .
j_gene: TRBJ2-7
d_gene: TRBD1
v_gene: TRBV6-2/TRBV6-3
CDR3nt: TGTGCCAGCAATTACTCGACACAGGGGAATTGTTACGAGCAGTACTTC
CDR3aa: CASNYSTQGNCYEQYF

abundance: .
j_gene: TRBJ2-7
d_gene: .
v_gene: TRBV5-1
CDR3nt: TGCGCCAGCAGCAACGAGGTTTCCTGCGAGCAGTACTTC
CDR3aa: CASSNEVSCEQYF

abundance: .
j_gene: TRBJ2-1
d_gene: .
v_gene: TRBV5-1
CDR3nt: TGCGCCAGCAGCTTAACAGGGCTCAATGAGCACTTCTTC
CDR3aa: CASSLTGLNEHFF

abundance: once
j_gene: TRBJ2-1
d_gene: TRBD2
v_gene: TRBV6-1
CDR3nt: TGTGCCAGCAATACCGGGACTAGCGGCCACTGGGAACAGTTCTTC
CDR3aa: CASNTGTSGHWEQFF

abundance: .
j_gene: TRBJ1-1
d_gene: .
v_gene: TRBV12-3/TRBV12-4
CDR3nt: TGTGCCAGCAGTCGGACATGGGGCGACGATCTTTCTGTTTTCTTT
CDR3aa: CASSRTWGDDLSVFF

abundance: .
j_gene: TRBJ2-7
d_gene: TRBD2
v_gene: TRBV28
CDR3nt: TGTGCCAACAGTTTGACTAGCCATAGCTACGAGCAGTACTTC
CDR3aa: CANSLTSHSYEQYF

abundance: .
j_gene: TRBJ2-5
d_gene: TRBD1
v_gene: TRBV29-1
CDR3nt: TGCAGCGGTATACAGGGGACGCGAGAGATCCAGTACTTC
CDR3aa: CSGIQGTREIQYF

abundance: .
j_gene: TRBJ2-2
d_gene: .
v_gene: TRBV11-2
CDR3nt: TGTGTCAGCAGCATAGACTCGGACACCGGGGGGCTGTTTTTT
CDR3aa: CVSSIDSDTGGLFF

abundance: .
j_gene: TRBJ2-3
d_gene: .
v_gene: TRBV12-3/TRBV12-4
CDR3nt: TGTGCCAACGGCCGACAGAGGGCTTTAGATACGCAGTATTTT
CDR3aa: CANGRQRALDTQYF

abundance: once
j_gene: TRBJ2-5
d_gene: .
v_gene: TRBV4-3
CDR3nt: TGCGCCAGCAGCCAAGAGGGACTGATGTCTGAGACCCAATACTTC
CDR3aa: CASSQEGLMSETQYF

abundance: once
j_gene: TRBJ2-7
d_gene: .
v_gene: TRBV6-1
CDR3nt: TGTGCCAGCAGGCGCCTAGGAAGGGTCCACTACGATCAGCACTTC
CDR3aa: CASRRLGRVHYDQHF